The 22 T cell receptor beta chains reported below all come from one sample, sequenced in a study of Graves' ophthalmopathy and Graves' hyperthyroidism. Amplified material comprised TCR beta CDR3 regions derived from RNA transcripts. After a first-round RT-PCR with HTBI primers, a second-round multiplex PCR was run. TCRdb used MiXCR to reprocess the multiplex PCR reads, holding one entry per CDR3 protein. In the table there are over a million distinct CDR3 sequences, about two fifths of which are singletons. Sequenced sample: peripheral blood or thyroid tissue (not recorded which). These receptors all come from an adult man with Graves' hyperthyroidism.

This chain links TRBV12-3 or TRBV12-4 with TRBJ1-6, with 9 bases fitting TRBD1. The length of the CDR3 is 15 residues. V lost 6 bases, J lost 7 bases, and 7 bases stayed unmatched. The CDR3 loop is CASRGTGLQNSPLHF. Written as DNA, the CDR3 is TGTGCCAGCAGGGGGACAGGGTTACAGAATTCACCCCTCCACTTT.

In this sample, this clonotype turned up many times. V usage is TRBV7-8 and J usage is TRBJ2-7; the D is unclear. Germline CDR1 is SGHVS and CDR2 is FQNEAQ. The CDR3 is 13 amino acids. V dropped 6 bases and J dropped 3 bases, with 12 bases sitting between them. The CDR3 protein is CASSRPSGYEQYF. The CDR3 bases are TGTGCCAGCAGTCGTCCGAGTGGCTACGAGCAGTACTTC.

About this clonotype: As the CDR3 is not closed by the conserved phenylalanine or tryptophan, this likely results from a read error. The rearrangement joins TRBV19 to TRBJ2-2; unclear D gene. This CDR3 has 12 residues. V gave up 8 bases and J gave up 3 bases, with 7 bases separating them. Germline lookup yields CDR1 LNHDA and CDR2 SQIVND (reference sequence). This CDR3 is CASRSDTGELFY. The CDR3 nucleotides read TGTGCCAGTCGGTCGGACACCGGGGAGCTGTTTTAT.

At least ten counts were recorded for this clonotype. The gene calls are TRBV7-6 and TRBJ2-2; D gene uncertain. From germline, CDR1 is SGHVS and CDR2 FNYEAQ. V lost 3 bases and J 0 bases, leaving 11 bases between the germline ends. This CDR3 comprises 16 residues. DNA of the CDR3: TGTGCCAGCAGCTTGTGGAGTCAGTCGAACACCGGGGAGCTGTTTTTT. Amino acids: CASSLWSQSNTGELFF.

This clonotype was seen repeatedly, ten times or more. The chain couples TRBV5-1 to TRBJ2-2, with D maybe TRBD1 (5 bases). V dropped 5 bases and J dropped 5 bases, with 7 bases sitting between them. This CDR3 comprises 12 residues. The V gene's germline CDR1 is SGHRS and CDR2 YFSETQ. In DNA, the CDR3 is TGCGCCAGCAGTGCAGGGACCGGGGAGCTGTTTTTT. Amino acid sequence: CASSAGTGELFF.

The chain employs TRBV7-6 and TRBJ2-2; D is uncertain. V lost 7 bases to trimming and J lost 5 bases, with 20 bases between them. The CDR3 is 16 amino acids. Germline V gene sequence: CDR1 SGHVS, CDR2 FNYEAQ. CDR3 sequence reads: CASTATRAWGTGELFF. DNA for the CDR3: TGTGCCAGCACCGCAACCCGGGCCTGGGGAACCGGGGAGCTGTTTTTT.

This clonotype was found many times. This chain uses TRBV29-1 with TRBJ2-2; D is ambiguous. Germline V gene lookup returns CDR1 SQVTM and CDR2 ANQGSEA. The CDR3 consists of 14 residues. Trimming shortened V by 4 bases and J by 0 bases, and 9 bases separated the two germline ends. DNA of the CDR3: TGCAGCGTTGGCGGCAGGTCGAACACCGGGGAGCTGTTTTTT. Translating it yields CSVGGRSNTGELFF.

The genes are TRBV28 and TRBJ2-5, with D perhaps matching TRBD2 (5 bases). V dropped 3 bases and J dropped 5 bases, with 10 bases sitting between them. CDR3 length: 13 residues. Germline CDR1 MDHEN, CDR2 SYDVKM. The CDR3 sequence: CASSFEGSETQYF. The CDR3 nucleotides read TGTGCCAGCAGTTTTGAGGGATCGGAGACCCAGTACTTC.

This chain joins TRBV24-1 and TRBJ1-5; D perhaps matches TRBD1 (5 bases). Trimming stripped 12 bases from V and 2 bases from J, with 19 bases between. Germline CDR1 reads KGHDR; CDR2 reads SFDVKD. CDR3 length: 15 amino acids. The CDR3 sequence is CAAGQTESRNQPQHF. The CDR3 bases are TGTGCCGCCGGCCAGACAGAAAGTCGCAATCAGCCCCAGCATTTT.

This clonotype was seen ten or more times. This chain links TRBV20-1 with TRBJ1-3; 7 bases are a match to TRBD1. The CDR3 covers 14 residues. Germline V CDR1 and CDR2: DFQATT, SNEGSKA (reference sequence). The junction had 2 bases not matched to a gene; V was cut back by 3 bases and J by 0 bases. The CDR3 protein is CSASGTVSGNTIYF. The CDR3 bases are TGCAGTGCTAGTGGGACAGTCTCTGGAAACACCATATATTTT.

On this clonotype: This may be a read error: a much more frequent sequence differs by one nucleotide. V usage is TRBV7-9 and J usage is TRBJ1-5; D is unclear. Germline V gene data show CDR1 as SEHNR and CDR2 as FQNEAQ (reference sequence). This CDR3 contains 13 residues. CDR3 region: CAGRSFSNQPQHF. In DNA, the CDR3 is TGTGCCGGCAGGAGTTTTAGCAATCAGCCCCAGCATTTT.

To note about this clonotype: The CDR3 ends on some other residue instead of the conserved phenylalanine or tryptophan, so this is likely a read error. The chain recombines TRBV29-1 with TRBJ1-2; D remains ambiguous. Germline V lookup: CDR1 SQVTM, CDR2 ANQGSEA. The CDR3 covers 13 residues. Between the trimmed V and J ends, which lost 1 base and 7 bases, there was a span of 13 bases. In DNA form, the CDR3 reads TGCAGCGTTGAAGCGCGTGATCGGGGTGGCTACACCTGC. Protein product: CSVEARDRGGYTC.

This clonotype occurred a few times. The chain carries TRBV20-1 and TRBJ1-5, with a possible D match to TRBD1 (5 bases). Trimming took off 6 bases at V and 4 bases at J, with 13 bases between the two ends. CDR1 is DFQATT, CDR2 SNEGSKA, per germline (reference sequence). The CDR3 runs to 13 residues. CDR3 amino acids: CSAVRVGNQPQHF. For the CDR3, the DNA is TGCAGTGCCGTCAGGGTCGGAAATCAGCCCCAGCATTTT.

This clonotype has only a few counts. The CDR3 DNA follows: TGTGCCAGCAACCCAGAGGGGCGAAGAAACACCATATATTTT. It encodes CASNPEGRRNTIYF. This chain connects TRBV12-3 or TRBV12-4 to TRBJ1-3; tentative D call: TRBD1 (5 bases). The CDR3 loop spans 14 amino acids. The V and J ends lost 7 bases and 5 bases respectively, with 15 bases between them.

The rearrangement joins TRBV4-1 to TRBJ2-7; 7 bases line up with TRBD1. The germline V gene has CDR1 MGHRA and CDR2 YSYEKL. This CDR3 region has 17 residues. V lost 1 base to trimming and J lost 2 bases; unmatched junction nucleotides: 11. CDR3 nucleotide sequence: TGCGCCAGCAGCCAAGTATTAGGGGGCAGGAGAGCCTACGAGCAGTACTTC. Encoded protein: CASSQVLGGRRAYEQYF.

At least ten counts were recorded for this clonotype. This rearrangement joins TRBV7-6 to TRBJ2-2; the match to TRBD2 covers 10 bases. With V trimmed by 1 base and J by 7 bases, 12 bases remained unmatched. The V gene's germline CDR1 is SGHVS and CDR2 FNYEAQ. The CDR3 extends over 18 amino acids. CDR3 protein: CASSLEDGGTSEDGELFF. DNA for the CDR3: TGTGCCAGCAGCTTAGAGGACGGGGGGACTAGCGAGGACGGGGAGCTGTTTTTT.

The chain links TRBV5-4 to TRBJ2-7, with 9 bases matching TRBD2. This CDR3 is 14 amino acids long. Germline V lookup: CDR1 SGHNT, CDR2 YYREEE (reference sequence). The V segment lost 3 bases and the J segment 3 bases; nucleotides outside the gene matches: 4. DNA of the CDR3: TGTGCCAGCAGCTCGAGCGGGGGGTTCTACGAGCAGTACTTC. Translated: CASSSSGGFYEQYF.

The J gene is TRBJ2-2, the V gene TRBV20-1; a weak D match, TRBD1 (6 bases). Trimming removed 5 bases from V and 7 bases from J, with 20 bases in between. The CDR3 consists of 15 residues. CDR1 DFQATT and CDR2 SNEGSKA come from the germline V gene (reference sequence). In DNA form, the CDR3 reads TGCAGTGCTTCAAAATTACAGGGAAGTCACGGGGAGCTGTTTTTT. Its protein product is CSASKLQGSHGELFF.

This clonotype was picked up many times. The J gene is TRBJ2-7, the V gene TRBV2, with 8 bases identical to TRBD1. The CDR3 runs to 13 residues. V shed 3 bases and J 6 bases; nucleotides not matched to a gene: 4. Germline loops: CDR1 SNHLY, CDR2 FYNNEI. CDR3 amino acids: CASSDRGQSEQYF. The DNA of the CDR3 is TGTGCCAGCAGTGACAGGGGGCAGTCCGAGCAGTACTTC. Full variable domain (remainder filled in from reference TRBV2 and TRBJ2-7): EPEVTQTPSHQVTQMGQEVILRCVPISNHLYFYWYRQILGQKVEFLVSFYNNEISEKSEIFDDQFSVERPDGSNFTLKIRSTKLEDSAMYFCASSDRGQSEQYFGPGTRLTVT.

A word on this clonotype: A much larger clone sits a single nucleotide away, making a read error possible. The chain links TRBV10-3 to TRBJ2-7, with a possible D match to TRBD1 (6 bases). Germline V gene data show CDR1 as ENHRY and CDR2 as SYGVKD. The CDR3 totals 16 residues. The CDR3 protein is CAISSTGRWRAYKQYF. The CDR3 DNA reads as TGTGCCATCTCGTCGACAGGCAGGTGGCGGGCCTACAAGCAGTACTTC.

The chain has TRBV7-2 and TRBJ1-4, with 7 bases matching TRBD1. V gave up 5 bases and J gave up 15 bases; unmatched junction bases: 9. CDR1 is SGHTA and CDR2 is FQGNSA in the germline V gene. The CDR3 has 12 residues. CDR3 protein: CASSAGATGLFF. The CDR3 DNA reads as TGTGCCAGCAGCGCGGGAGCGACAGGGTTGTTTTTT.

The chain joins TRBV5-1 to TRBJ1-2, with D possibly TRBD1 on 5 matching bases. This CDR3 is 14 amino acids long. V was pared by 4 bases and J by 7 bases, with 17 bases between. From germline, CDR1 is SGHRS and CDR2 YFSETQ. The CDR3 bases are TGCGCCAGCAGCGTTGATTCAGGGACCGCTGGCTACACCTTC. Translating it yields CASSVDSGTAGYTF.